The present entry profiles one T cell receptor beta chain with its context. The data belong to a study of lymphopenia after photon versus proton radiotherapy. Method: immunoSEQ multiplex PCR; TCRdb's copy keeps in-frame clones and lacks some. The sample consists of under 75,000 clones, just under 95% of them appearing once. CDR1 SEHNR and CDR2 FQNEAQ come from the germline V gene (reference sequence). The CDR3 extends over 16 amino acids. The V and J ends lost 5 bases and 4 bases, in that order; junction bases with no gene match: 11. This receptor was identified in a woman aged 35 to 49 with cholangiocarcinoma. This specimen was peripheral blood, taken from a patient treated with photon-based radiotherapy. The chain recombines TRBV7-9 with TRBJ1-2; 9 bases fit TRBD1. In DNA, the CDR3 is TGTGCCAGCAGCCCCCCCTCACAGGGGGCCGGCTATGGCTACACCTTC. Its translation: CASSPPSQGAGYGYTF.